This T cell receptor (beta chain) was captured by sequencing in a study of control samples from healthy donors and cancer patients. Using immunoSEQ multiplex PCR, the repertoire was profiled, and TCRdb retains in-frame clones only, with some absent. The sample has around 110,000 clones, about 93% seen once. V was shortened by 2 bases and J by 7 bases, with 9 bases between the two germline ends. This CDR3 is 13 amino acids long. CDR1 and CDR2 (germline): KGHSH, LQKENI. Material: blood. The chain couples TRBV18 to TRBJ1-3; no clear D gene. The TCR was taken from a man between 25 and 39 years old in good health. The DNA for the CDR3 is TGTGCCAGCTCACCAAAGGATCGGAACACCATATATTTT. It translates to CASSPKDRNTIYF.